The 27 T cell receptor beta chains below were found in one sample sequenced in a study of cytomegalovirus exposure and HLA in healthy donors. Primers included in the PCR were 60 Vbeta and 13 Jbeta primers. This table comes from immunoSEQ multiplex PCR, and its TCRdb copy is limited to in-frame clones, with some not included. The sample holds about 150,000 clones; around 73% are singletons and the top ten take approximately 1.6%. The sequenced material came from PBMCs. These receptors came from a woman aged 18-35 years in good health and CMV-seronegative.

This clone was recorded a few times. The chain recombines TRBV21-1 with TRBJ1-6; the D call TRBD1 from the table was never checked on the DNA. TRBV21-1 is classified as a pseudogene. This CDR3 has 17 amino acids. The CDR3 reads CASSIQDLGSYNSPLHF. The CDR3 DNA is TGTGCCAGCAGCATTCAGGATTTAGGCTCCTATAATTCACCCCTCCACTTT.

J is TRBJ1-4 and V is TRBV5-1, with 10 bases identical to TRBD1. The CDR3 has 19 residues. V dropped 4 bases and J dropped 6; count of bases not matched to a gene: 18. Germline V gene lookup returns CDR1 SGHRS and CDR2 YFSETQ. Here the CDR3 reads CASSNLQIGQGEVDEKLFF. In DNA, the CDR3 is TGCGCCAGCAGCAACCTCCAGATCGGACAGGGGGAGGTAGATGAAAAACTGTTTTTT.

The rearrangement uses TRBV5-1 and TRBJ2-1; 8 bases are a match to TRBD2. V lost 2 bases and J lost 10; bases outside the gene matches: 8. Germline-derived CDR1 and CDR2 are SGHRS and YFSETQ. The CDR3 is 14 amino acids. CDR3 in amino acids: CASSFSGTVSEQFF. DNA of the CDR3: TGCGCCAGCAGCTTTAGCGGGACCGTATCCGAGCAGTTCTTC.

The chain couples TRBV7-3 to TRBJ2-1; TRBD2 matches 10 bases. This CDR3 has 15 amino acids. V lost 3 bases, J lost 2 bases, and 1 base stayed unmatched. Germline V gene sequence: CDR1 SGHTA, CDR2 FQGTGA. The CDR3 sequence is CASSFLAGAYNEQFF. The CDR3 nucleotides are TGTGCCAGCAGCTTTCTAGCGGGGGCCTACAATGAGCAGTTCTTC. The full variable domain, rest sourced from reference TRBV7-3 and TRBJ2-1, is GAGVSQTPSNKVTEKGKYVELRCDPISGHTALYWYRQSLGQGPEFLIYFQGTGAADDSGLPNDRFFAVRPEGSVSTLKIQRTERGDSAVYLCASSFLAGAYNEQFFGPGTRLTVL.

The gene calls are TRBV5-1 and TRBJ2-2; 8 bases are a match to TRBD1. CDR3 length: 15 amino acids. V lost 5 bases and J lost 6; bases outside the gene matches: 9. Germline values: CDR1 SGHRS, CDR2 YFSETQ. Here the CDR3 reads CASSSWTGRAGELFF. Written as DNA, the CDR3 is TGCGCCAGCAGTAGTTGGACAGGGCGGGCCGGGGAGCTGTTTTTT.

The chain is built from TRBV7-2 and TRBJ2-5, with 11 positions matching TRBD1. With the DNA end fitting TRBJ2-7 better, the J assignment may be wrong. The CDR3 length is 16 residues. From germline, CDR1 is SGHTA and CDR2 FQGNSA. CDR3 sequence reads: CASSYSGTGGWYEQYF. The CDR3 DNA is TGTGCCAGCAGCTACTCCGGGACAGGGGGTTGGTACGAGCAGTACTTC.

The rearrangement joins TRBV5-1 to TRBJ2-5; the match to TRBD1 covers 7 bases. V was pared by 3 bases and J by 3 bases, with 5 bases of the junction left unmatched. CDR3 length: 14 residues. Germline V gene data show CDR1 as SGHRS and CDR2 as YFSETQ. The CDR3 sequence: CASSWGTAEETQYF. The CDR3 nucleotides are TGCGCCAGCAGCTGGGGGACAGCCGAAGAGACCCAGTACTTC.

The chain is built from TRBV6-1 and TRBJ2-1, with TRBD2 identical over 12 bases. With 4 bases clipped from V and 8 bases from J, the junction kept 12 bases outside the gene matches. Germline CDR1 MNHNS, CDR2 SASEGT. The CDR3 totals 17 residues. The CDR3 coding sequence is TGTGCCAGCAGTGGACTAGCGGGGGCGCAAACCAGGGATGAGCAGTTCTTC. Residues: CASSGLAGAQTRDEQFF.

V gene TRBV4-3 combines with J gene TRBJ1-2, with D possibly TRBD1 on 5 matching bases. Germline V gives CDR1 LGHNA, CDR2 YSLEER. Between the trimmed V and J ends, which lost 0 bases and 7 bases, there was a span of 15 bases. CDR3 length equals 15 residues. CDR3 nucleotides: TGCGCCAGCAGCCAAGAGGGGGGGGGAAGCCGTGGCTACACCTTC. The encoded protein is CASSQEGGGSRGYTF.

The sample holds a few counts of this clone. The genes are TRBV10-2 and TRBJ2-7, with 7 bases aligning to TRBD2. CDR3 length: 16 amino acids. V gave up 3 bases and J gave up 7 bases; unmatched junction bases: 15. Per the germline V gene, CDR1 is WSHSY and CDR2 is SAAADI. The CDR3 DNA reads TGCGCCAGCAGTGAAATTTTGCCTAGCGGACGGGGGGAGCAGTACGTC. Protein sequence: CASSEILPSGRGEQYV.

The chain joins TRBV29-1 to TRBJ2-5; D might be TRBD2 (7 bases). The tail of the sequence fits TRBJ2-7 better, so the J call may be wrong. The CDR3 runs 13 residues. The germline gives CDR1 SQVTM, CDR2 ANQGSEA. The CDR3 spells CSVQGGVLYEQYF. CDR3 nucleotide sequence: TGCAGCGTTCAAGGGGGGGTACTCTACGAGCAGTACTTC.

V is TRBV4-3 and J is TRBJ2-1; TRBD1 matches at 9 bases. CDR3 size: 15 residues. J gave up 0 bases and V 3 bases, and 0 bases lay outside the gene matches. Germline loops: CDR1 LGHNA, CDR2 YSLEER. The chain's CDR3 is CASSQGQGSYNEQFF. DNA of the CDR3: TGCGCCAGCAGCCAGGGACAGGGCTCCTACAATGAGCAGTTCTTC.

This chain connects TRBV27 to TRBJ2-1; a weak D match, TRBD1 (5 bases). Germline lookup yields CDR1 MNHEY and CDR2 SMNVEV (reference sequence). The length of the CDR3 is 12 residues. The ends were cut back, 5 bases at V and 9 bases at J, with 11 bases in the middle. The CDR3 sequence: CASSPVRGEQFF. CDR3 nucleotides: TGTGCCAGCAGTCCAGTAAGGGGTGAGCAGTTCTTC.

V gene TRBV10-3 combines with J gene TRBJ2-1, with D possibly being TRBD2 (5 bases). CDR3 length: 16 amino acids. V lost 0 bases, J lost 2 bases, and 11 bases lay in between. CDR1 ENHRY and CDR2 SYGVKD come from the germline V gene. The CDR3 is CAISESRGGPYNEQFF. The CDR3 DNA reads TGTGCCATCAGTGAGTCGAGAGGAGGACCCTACAATGAGCAGTTCTTC.

The CDR3 loop is CASSLETTASYGYTF. The CDR3 nucleotides are TGTGCCAGCAGCCTAGAAACTACGGCGAGCTATGGCTACACCTTC. The rearrangement joins TRBV7-8 to TRBJ1-2; D is unresolved. CDR3 length: 15 residues. Germline V gene lookup returns CDR1 SGHVS and CDR2 FQNEAQ. V gave up 5 bases and J gave up 4 bases, with 17 bases separating them.

This chain links TRBV7-2 with TRBJ2-1, with D maybe TRBD1 (6 bases). V shed 2 bases and J shed 6 bases, with 14 bases lying between them. There are 15 residues in the CDR3. Germline V gene sequence: CDR1 SGHTA, CDR2 FQGNSA. CDR3 protein: CASSLRGPTGNEQFF. The CDR3 DNA follows: TGTGCCAGCAGCTTACGTGGGCCGACAGGCAATGAGCAGTTCTTC.

The chain employs TRBV28 and TRBJ1-5; 12 nucleotides align to TRBD1. Per the germline V gene, CDR1 is MDHEN and CDR2 is SYDVKM. The CDR3 is 16 amino acids. V lost 4 bases to trimming and J lost 5 bases; unmatched junction nucleotides: 6. The CDR3 DNA reads TGTGCCAGCAGTTCCCCGGGACAGGGGGCTTATCAGCCCCAGCATTTT. This gives the protein CASSSPGQGAYQPQHF.

The chain combines TRBV28 with TRBJ2-1; 10 nucleotides align to TRBD1. Germline-derived CDR1 and CDR2 are MDHEN and SYDVKM. V shed 3 bases and J 6 bases; nucleotides not matched to a gene: 5. This CDR3 has 15 residues. The CDR3 bases are TGTGCCAGCAGTTTGCCCGGGACAGGGGCCAATGAGCAGTTCTTC. Translated, it gives CASSLPGTGANEQFF. The full variable domain, rest sourced from reference TRBV28 and TRBJ2-1, is DVKVTQSSRYLVKRTGEKVFLECVQDMDHENMFWYRQDPGLGLRLIYFSYDVKMKEKGDIPEGYSVSREKKERFSLILESASTNQTSMYLCASSLPGTGANEQFFGPGTRLTVL.

This chain connects TRBV4-3 to TRBJ1-1; 10 nucleotides line up with TRBD1. This CDR3 has 16 amino acids. Unmatched junction bases numbered 10, after V lost 4 bases and J lost 5 bases. Germline V lookup: CDR1 LGHNA, CDR2 YSLEER. This CDR3 is CASSRGQGVMETEAFF. CDR3 sequence (DNA): TGCGCCAGCAGCCGCGGACAGGGGGTGATGGAGACTGAAGCTTTCTTT.

This clone showed up just a few times. The chain carries TRBV4-1 and TRBJ1-3; D ambiguous. The V gene lost 0 bases and the J gene lost 0 bases, with 6 bases spanning the gap. The CDR3 contains 15 residues. Germline V gives CDR1 MGHRA, CDR2 YSYEKL. CDR3 DNA sequence: TGCGCCAGCAGCCAAGACAGGTACTCTGGAAACACCATATATTTT. It is translated as CASSQDRYSGNTIYF.

J is TRBJ2-7 and V is TRBV11-2, with a weak D call TRBD1 (5 bases). Trimming stripped 3 bases from V and 4 bases from J, with 7 bases between. Looked up from germline, CDR1 is SGHAT and CDR2 is FQNNGV. This CDR3 region has 12 residues. The CDR3 nucleotides are TGTGCCAGCAGCTTCAAGGGGTACGAGCAGTACGTC. Encoded protein: CASSFKGYEQYV.

The chain combines TRBV9 with TRBJ2-3; a weak D match, TRBD2 (7 bases). V lost 5 bases to trimming and J lost 1 base, with 14 bases between them. Germline V CDR1 and CDR2: SGDLS, YYNGEE. The CDR3 has 15 residues. The CDR3 bases are TGTGCCAGCAGAAAGGGGGGGTTTGGCACAGATACGCAGTATTTT. Translation: CASRKGGFGTDTQYF.

V usage is TRBV6-6 and J usage is TRBJ2-7; 12 nucleotides match TRBD1. J was trimmed by 0 bases and V by 0 bases; bases with no gene match: 0. The CDR3 totals 16 residues. From germline, CDR1 is MNHNY and CDR2 SVGAGI (reference sequence). Written as DNA, the CDR3 is TGTGCCAGCAGTTACTCGGGACAGGGGGCCTCCTACGAGCAGTACTTC. Its translation: CASSYSGQGASYEQYF.

CDR3 sequence reads: CASSPAVGPETQYF. The DNA of the CDR3 is TGCGCCAGCAGCCCCGCGGTGGGTCCAGAGACCCAGTACTTC. V gene TRBV4-1 combines with J gene TRBJ2-5; no firm D call. This CDR3 region has 14 residues. Germline CDR1 MGHRA, CDR2 YSYEKL. The ends were cut back, 4 bases at V and 4 bases at J, with 13 bases in the middle.

V usage is TRBV9 and J usage is TRBJ1-1; 7 bases are a match to TRBD1. The CDR3 totals 15 residues. Per germline, CDR1 SGDLS and CDR2 YYNGEE. With 3 bases clipped from V and 5 bases from J, the junction kept 10 bases outside the gene matches. The CDR3 sequence is CASSAPTGIETEAFF. Here the CDR3 DNA reads TGTGCCAGCAGCGCCCCGACAGGGATTGAGACTGAAGCTTTCTTT. The full variable domain, rest sourced from reference TRBV9 and TRBJ1-1, is DSGVTQTPKHLITATGQRVTLRCSPRSGDLSVYWYQQSLDQGLQFLIQYYNGEERAKGNILERFSAQQFPDLHSELNLSSLELGDSALYFCASSAPTGIETEAFFGQGTRLTVV.

This clone was seen a single time. The CDR3 nucleotides are TGTGCCAGCAGCCCGAGGGGGTCCTATAATTCACCCCTCCACTTT. This translates into CASSPRGSYNSPLHF. The chain couples TRBV5-6 to TRBJ1-6, with a possible D match to TRBD1 (6 bases). This CDR3 is built from 15 residues. Germline V gene lookup returns CDR1 SGHDT and CDR2 YYEEEE. Trimming removed 4 bases from V and 1 base from J, with 9 bases in between.

This clone was detected once. The V and J genes are TRBV5-1 and TRBJ1-2; D may be TRBD1 (5 bases). Between the trimmed V and J ends, which lost 4 bases and 4 bases, there was a span of 11 bases. This CDR3 is built from 13 residues. The V gene's germline CDR1 is SGHRS and CDR2 YFSETQ. This chain's CDR3 is CASSERGFYGYTF. The CDR3 nucleotides are TGCGCCAGCAGCGAACGGGGGTTCTATGGCTACACCTTC.